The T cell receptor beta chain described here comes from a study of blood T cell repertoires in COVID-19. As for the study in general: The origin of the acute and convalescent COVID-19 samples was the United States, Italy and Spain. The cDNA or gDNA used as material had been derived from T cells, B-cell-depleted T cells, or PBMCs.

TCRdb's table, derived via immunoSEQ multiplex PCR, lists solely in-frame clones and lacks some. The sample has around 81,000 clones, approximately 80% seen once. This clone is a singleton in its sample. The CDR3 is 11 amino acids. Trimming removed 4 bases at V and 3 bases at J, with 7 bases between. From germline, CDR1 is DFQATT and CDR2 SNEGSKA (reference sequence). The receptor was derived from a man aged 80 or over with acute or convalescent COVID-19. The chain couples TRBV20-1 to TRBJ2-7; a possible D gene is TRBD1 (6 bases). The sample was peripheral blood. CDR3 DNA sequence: TGCAGTGCTAAGACAGGCTACGAGCAGTACTTC. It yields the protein CSAKTGYEQYF.